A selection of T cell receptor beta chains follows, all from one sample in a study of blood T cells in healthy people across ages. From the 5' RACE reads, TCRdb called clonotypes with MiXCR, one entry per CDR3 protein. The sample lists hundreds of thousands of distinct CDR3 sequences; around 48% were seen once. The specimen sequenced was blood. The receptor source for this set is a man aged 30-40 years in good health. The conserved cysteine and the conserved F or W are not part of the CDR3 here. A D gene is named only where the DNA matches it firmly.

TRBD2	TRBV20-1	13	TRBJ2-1	SARDPRGVSYEQF
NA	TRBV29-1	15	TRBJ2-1	SVEAALRGTSYNEQF
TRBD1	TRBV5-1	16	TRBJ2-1	ASSHRPPGTGVGNEQF
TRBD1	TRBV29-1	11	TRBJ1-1	SVRTGYPTEAF
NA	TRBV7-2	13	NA	ASSLFPRGTYEQY
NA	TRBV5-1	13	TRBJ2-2	ASSLDYSPTGELF
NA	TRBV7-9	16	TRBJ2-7	ASSFGDHISGAGYEQY
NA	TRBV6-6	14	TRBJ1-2	ASSYSPVGEAYGYT
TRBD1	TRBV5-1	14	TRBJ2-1	ASSLGQGITDNEQF
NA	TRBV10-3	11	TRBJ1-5	AISESFNQPQH
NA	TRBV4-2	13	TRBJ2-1	ASSQTGAIDNEQF
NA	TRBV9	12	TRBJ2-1	ASSPDGATNEQF
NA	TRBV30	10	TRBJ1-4	AWSVQDEKLF
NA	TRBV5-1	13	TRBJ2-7	ASSPDPESVYEQY
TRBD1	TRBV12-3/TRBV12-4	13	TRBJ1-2	ASRPGTGSHYGYT
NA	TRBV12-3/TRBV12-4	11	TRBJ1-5	ASSPLLSQPQH
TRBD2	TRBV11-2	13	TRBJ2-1	ASSLGRGAHNEQF
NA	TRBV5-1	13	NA	ASSWGGSLNYEQY
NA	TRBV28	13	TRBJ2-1	ASSLQAKGGNEQF
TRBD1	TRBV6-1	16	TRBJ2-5	ASSKGTGDLGKWETQY
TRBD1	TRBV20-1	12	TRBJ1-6	SAGVGQGNSPLH
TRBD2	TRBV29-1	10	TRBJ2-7	SVGTSGYEQY
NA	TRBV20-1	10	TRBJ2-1	SAGPSANEQF
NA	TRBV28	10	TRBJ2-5	ASEGVQETQY
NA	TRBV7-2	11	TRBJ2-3	ASSPHPTDTQY
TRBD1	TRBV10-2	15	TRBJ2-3	ASREQTGVEGTDTQY
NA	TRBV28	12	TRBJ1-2	ASSLAPEAYGYT
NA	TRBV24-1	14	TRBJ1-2	ATSDPNGGADYGYT
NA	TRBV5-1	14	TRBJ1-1	ASSLIRVRMATEAF
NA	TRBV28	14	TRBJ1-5	ASSLGRTVINQPQH
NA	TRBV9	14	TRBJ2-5	TSSVEGGRYQETQY
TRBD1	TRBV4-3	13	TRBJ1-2	ASSLRDRGVYGYT
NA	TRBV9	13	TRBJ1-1	ASSDTGRGGTEAF
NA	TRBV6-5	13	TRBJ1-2	ASSPVGQGDYGYT
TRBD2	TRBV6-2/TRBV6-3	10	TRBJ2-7	ATSGEPYEQY
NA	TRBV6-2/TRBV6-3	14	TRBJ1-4	ASSSSETRANEKLF
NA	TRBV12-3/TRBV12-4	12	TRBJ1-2	ASSLGGVGYGYT
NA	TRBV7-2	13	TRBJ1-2	ASSLPGGQGKGYT
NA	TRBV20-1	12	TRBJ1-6	SARDPSYNSPLH
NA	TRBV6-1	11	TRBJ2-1	ASRGSQGDEQF
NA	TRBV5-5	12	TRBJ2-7	ASSFSQGSHEQY
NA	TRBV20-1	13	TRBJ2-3	SASGWGASTDTQY
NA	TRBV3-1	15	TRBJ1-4	ASSPPGGQTTNEKLF
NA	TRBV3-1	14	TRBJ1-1	ASSQDTMTDSLGAF
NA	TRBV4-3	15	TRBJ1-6	ASSLDAGGNSRSPLH
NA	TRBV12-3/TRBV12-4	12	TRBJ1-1	ASIRQEANTEAF
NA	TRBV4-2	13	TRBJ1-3	ASSQDRGEENTIY
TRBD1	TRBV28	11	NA	ASSLDRATEQY
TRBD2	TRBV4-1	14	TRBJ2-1	ASSQSSGASYNEQF
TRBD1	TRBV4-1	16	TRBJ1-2	ASSQDLPPGQLNYGYT
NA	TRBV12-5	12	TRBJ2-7	ASGLGTTYNEQY
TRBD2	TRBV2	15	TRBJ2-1	ASSGGQRGSSYNEQF
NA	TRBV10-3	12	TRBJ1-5	AITSDAANQPQH
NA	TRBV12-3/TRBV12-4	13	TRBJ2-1	ASSLLLREHNEQF
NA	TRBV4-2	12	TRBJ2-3	ASRQGPTTDTQY
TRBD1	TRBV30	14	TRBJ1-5	AWSVSDRAFAQPQH
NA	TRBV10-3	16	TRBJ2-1	AISTIPRGPSSYNEQF
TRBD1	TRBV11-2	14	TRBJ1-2	ASSLVLDRGLDGYT
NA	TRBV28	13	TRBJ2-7	ASSLWQTGTYEQY